These 25 T cell receptor beta chains came from one sample sequenced in a study of STAT3 mutations in large granular lymphocyte leukemia. TCRdb keeps only in-frame clones here, not all; method: immunoSEQ multiplex PCR. The sample carries some 37,000 clones, nearly 90% recorded once. The antigens for these receptors are not known. Findings and caveats of the study: Every T-LGLL patient had at least one immunodominant TCRbeta clonotype.

Input material: PBMCs. The receptors derive from a human donor with T large granular lymphocyte leukemia. Some clones in this sample may be carry-over from other donors' samples.

The J gene is TRBJ2-2, the V gene TRBV5-4; TRBD2 matches at 11 bases. Germline CDR1 and CDR2: SGHNT and YYREEE (reference sequence). The CDR3 spans 16 residues. Germline trimming cut 4 bases from V and 5 bases from J; bases unmatched to any gene: 7. The CDR3 protein is CASSPIAGGVTGELFF. The CDR3 region has the DNA TGTGCCAGCAGCCCTATAGCGGGGGGGGTGACCGGGGAGCTGTTTTTT.

The chain couples TRBV7-2 to TRBJ1-1; D is possibly TRBD1 (5 bases). The CDR3 contains 12 residues. Trimming removed 5 bases at V and 5 bases at J, with 9 bases between. CDR1 and CDR2 from the germline V gene are SGHTA and FQGNSA. The CDR3 DNA reads TGTGCCAGCAGCGGTTGGGGGACTGAAGCTTTCTTT. Its translation is CASSGWGTEAFF.

The V call is TRBV5-1, the J call TRBJ1-2; unclear D gene. V dropped 0 bases and J dropped 6 bases, with 9 bases sitting between them. The CDR3 extends over 13 amino acids. Per the germline V gene, CDR1 is SGHRS and CDR2 is YFSETQ. CDR3 loop: CASSLERPDGYTF. The CDR3 DNA is TGCGCCAGCAGCTTGGAAAGGCCTGATGGCTACACCTTC.

This rearrangement joins TRBV5-1 to TRBJ2-2, with 11 bases fitting TRBD2. The V gene's germline CDR1 is SGHRS and CDR2 YFSETQ. The CDR3 consists of 18 residues. J was trimmed by 5 bases and V by 1 base; bases with no gene match: 10. The CDR3 DNA follows: TGCGCCAGCAGCTTGAATCTAGCGGGGGGTAGAAGAACCGGGGAGCTGTTTTTT. This encodes CASSLNLAGGRRTGELFF.

The chain uses TRBV4-3 and TRBJ2-1, with D unclear. The germline gives CDR1 LGHNA, CDR2 YSLEER. This CDR3 has 16 amino acids. V lost 0 bases and J lost 2, with 11 bases in between. The CDR3 nucleotides are TGCGCCAGCAGCCAAGATGAAGGCGAAGCCTACAATGAGCAGTTCTTC. Its protein is CASSQDEGEAYNEQFF.

This chain connects TRBV5-4 to TRBJ2-3, with D perhaps assigned TRBD1 or TRBD2 (5 bases each). Trimming stripped 0 bases from V and 2 bases from J, with 13 bases between. CDR1 is SGHNT and CDR2 is YYREEE in the germline V gene (reference sequence). The CDR3 runs 16 residues. CDR3: CASSLGGAGFTDTQYF. CDR3 DNA: TGTGCCAGCAGCTTGGGGGGAGCAGGGTTCACAGATACGCAGTATTTT.

The chain has TRBV19 and TRBJ1-5; the D gene is possibly TRBD1 (5 bases). This CDR3 has 14 residues. Between the trimmed V and J ends, which lost 6 bases and 4 bases, there was a span of 13 bases. Germline V CDR1 and CDR2: LNHDA, SQIVND (reference sequence). In DNA, the CDR3 is TGTGCCAGTAGCCGACGCGCAGGGAATCAGCCCCAGCATTTT. Protein sequence: CASSRRAGNQPQHF.

V gene TRBV2 combines with J gene TRBJ1-2; D possibly corresponds to TRBD1 (5 bases). The ends were cut back, 4 bases at V and 4 bases at J, with 16 bases in the middle. Germline V gives CDR1 SNHLY, CDR2 FYNNEI. The CDR3 has 15 residues. CDR3 DNA: TGTGCCAGCAGTGTTCCCGGCAGCGGGGGCTATGGCTACACCTTC. The encoded protein is CASSVPGSGGYGYTF.

The chain combines TRBV30 with TRBJ1-2; D ambiguous. The CDR3 runs to 12 residues. Trimming removed 4 bases at V and 10 bases at J, with 16 bases between. Germline values: CDR1 GTSNPN, CDR2 SVGIG (reference sequence). The CDR3 DNA follows: TGTGCCTGGAAGGAAGGGTATATTCTCTACACCTTC. Its translation: CAWKEGYILYTF.

This chain joins TRBV5-1 and TRBJ2-7, with D possibly being TRBD1 (6 bases). V lost 3 bases and J 6 bases, leaving 16 bases between the germline ends. Germline lookup yields CDR1 SGHRS and CDR2 YFSETQ. This CDR3 has 14 amino acids. The CDR3 spells CASSYSRDTGEQYV. The CDR3 DNA sequence: TGCGCCAGCAGCTATTCCCGGGACACAGGCGAGCAGTACGTC.

This chain joins TRBV11-2 and TRBJ1-3; possible D gene TRBD1, 5 bases. There are 14 residues in the CDR3. Germline V gene lookup returns CDR1 SGHAT and CDR2 FQNNGV. Trimming cost V 5 bases and J 3 bases, with 11 bases left between them. CDR3 bases: TGTGCCAGCAGCCTCCCCGGGGGTGGAAACACCATATATTTT. This encodes CASSLPGGGNTIYF.

The count of this clone is one. The chain carries TRBV5-4 and TRBJ1-2; D not resolved. CDR3 length: 13 residues. The V gene lost 4 bases and the J gene lost 13 bases, with 20 bases spanning the gap. Germline CDR1 reads SGHNT; CDR2 reads YYREEE (reference sequence). The CDR3 nucleotides are TGTGCCAGCAGCCCCCCCCCACCAAACCGTGTCACCTTC. Translation: CASSPPPPNRVTF.

The J gene is TRBJ2-1, the V gene TRBV5-6; 7 bases match TRBD1. The CDR3 is made up of 13 amino acids. The junction had 9 bases not matched to a gene; V was cut back by 4 bases and J by 11 bases. Germline V gene sequence: CDR1 SGHDT, CDR2 YYEEEE. As DNA, the CDR3 is TGTGCCAGCAGCGCCGGACAGGTCCGACAGCAGTTCTTC. Residues: CASSAGQVRQQFF.

The chain couples TRBV25-1 to TRBJ1-3, with D possibly matching TRBD1 (6 bases). Trimming pared 2 bases from V and 1 base from J, leaving 12 bases between. The CDR3 has 16 amino acids. Per germline, CDR1 MGHDK and CDR2 SYGVNS. CDR3 region: CASSEIGTLSGNTIYF. For the CDR3, the DNA is TGTGCCAGCAGTGAAATTGGGACACTTTCTGGAAACACCATATATTTT.

The V gene is TRBV4-1, the J gene TRBJ1-5; maybe TRBD1 (6 bases). CDR3 length: 14 residues. Germline lookup yields CDR1 MGHRA and CDR2 YSYEKL. Trimming left V 4 bases short and J 7 bases short, with 14 bases between. DNA of the CDR3: TGCGCCAGCAGCCGATTACAGGGTGTGCAGCCCCAGCATTTT. Protein sequence: CASSRLQGVQPQHF.

The chain employs TRBV11-2 and TRBJ1-6; tentatively, D is TRBD1 (6 bases). This CDR3 region has 12 residues. V shed 10 bases and J shed 10 bases, with 14 bases lying between them. The germline CDR1 and CDR2 sequences are SGHAT and FQNNGV. The CDR3 region is CATSGGQSPLHF. The CDR3 coding sequence is TGTGCCACCTCGGGGGGGCAATCACCCCTCCACTTT.

This clone has just one count. The J gene is TRBJ2-2, the V gene TRBV11-3; 8 positions agree with TRBD1. There are 15 residues in the CDR3. The trim removed 3 bases at V and 1 base at J, leaving 1 base unmatched. The V gene's germline CDR1 is SGHNT and CDR2 YENEEA. The CDR3: CASSFGTGNTGELFF. CDR3 nucleotide sequence: TGTGCCAGCAGCTTTGGGACAGGGAACACCGGGGAGCTGTTTTTT.

The chain uses TRBV7-9 and TRBJ1-2, with 8 nucleotides matching TRBD1. CDR1 is SEHNR and CDR2 is FQNEAQ in the germline V gene (reference sequence). This CDR3 has 11 residues. V lost 6 bases and J lost 8; bases outside the gene matches: 2. CDR3 nucleotides: TGTGCCAGCAGTAGACAGGGGGGCTACACCTTC. Amino acid sequence: CASSRQGGYTF.

To note about this clone: Other nucleotide sequences from this sample produce the same CDR3. V and J are TRBV20-1 and TRBJ2-7; 7 positions match TRBD1. V dropped 6 bases and J dropped 3; count of bases not matched to a gene: 2. The CDR3 has 11 amino acids. Germline CDR1 reads DFQATT; CDR2 reads SNEGSKA (reference sequence). DNA for the CDR3: TGCAGTGCGAGACAGGGCTACGAGCAGTACTTC. It yields the protein CSARQGYEQYF.

CDR3: CASSWPGQGNEQYF. The CDR3 DNA reads TGTGCCAGCAGCTGGCCGGGACAGGGGAATGAGCAGTACTTC. This rearrangement joins TRBV7-9 to TRBJ2-7; 10 bases fit TRBD1. Germline assignment: CDR1 SEHNR and CDR2 FQNEAQ (reference sequence). The length of the CDR3 is 14 residues. V lost 4 bases, J lost 7 bases, and 7 bases stayed unmatched. Filled out from reference TRBV7-9 and TRBJ2-7, the complete variable domain reads DTGVSQNPRHKITKRGQNVTFRCDPISEHNRLYWYRQTLGQGPEFLTYFQNEAQLEKSRLLSDRFSAERPKGSFSTLEIQRTEQGDSAMYLCASSWPGQGNEQYFGPGTRLTVT.

The rearrangement joins TRBV19 to TRBJ1-5, with D perhaps matching TRBD1 (6 bases). Germline CDR1 is LNHDA and CDR2 is SQIVND (reference sequence). V shed 7 bases and J shed 4 bases, with 17 bases lying between them. The CDR3 length is 15 residues. CDR3 DNA sequence: TGTGCCAGTATAGGGGGGGTGGGTAGAAATCAGCCCCAGCATTTT. Translated: CASIGGVGRNQPQHF.

The V call is TRBV4-1, the J call TRBJ2-1; TRBD1 agrees at 8 bases. The germline V gene has CDR1 MGHRA and CDR2 YSYEKL. The CDR3 is 16 amino acids. The ends lost 0 bases at V and 6 bases at J; junction bases unmatched: 7. CDR3 region: CASSQDRTGNSNEQFF. The CDR3 nucleotides read TGCGCCAGCAGCCAAGATAGGACAGGGAATAGCAATGAGCAGTTCTTC.

The chain's CDR3 is CASSSSRTGANTGELFF. For the CDR3, the DNA is TGTGCCAGCAGCTCCTCGCGGACAGGAGCTAACACCGGGGAGCTGTTTTTT. The V and J genes are TRBV11-3 and TRBJ2-2; 7 nucleotides match TRBD1. The trim removed 4 bases at V and 2 bases at J, leaving 10 bases unmatched. The CDR3 consists of 17 residues. CDR1 is SGHNT, CDR2 YENEEA, per germline.

V usage is TRBV5-1 and J usage is TRBJ2-1; the D gene is possibly TRBD1 (6 bases). There are 16 residues in the CDR3. Germline CDR1 reads SGHRS; CDR2 reads YFSETQ. Trimming pared 0 bases from V and 1 base from J, leaving 11 bases between. The CDR3 DNA reads as TGCGCCAGCAGCTTGGGTCCGCAGGGGTCCTACAATGAGCAGTTCTTC. Protein product: CASSLGPQGSYNEQFF.

This clone showed up just a few times. CDR3 nucleotides: TGTGCCAGCAGTGAATATCAGAGCGTGAACACTGAAGCTTTCTTT. This encodes CASSEYQSVNTEAFF. The chain joins TRBV2 to TRBJ1-1; D gene unclear. The CDR3 is made up of 15 amino acids. Germline CDR1 and CDR2: SNHLY and FYNNEI. Trimming stripped 2 bases from V and 0 bases from J, with 10 bases between.